This is a list of T cell receptor beta chains from one sample in a study of regulatory T cells in long-lasting Graves disease. TCRdb called the multiplex PCR reads again in MiXCR, with one record for every CDR3 protein. The top ten hold 7.8% of the sample, which has over 350,000 distinct CDR3 sequences, over 12% seen once. The same sample was also studied in work on T cells in Graves' hyperthyroidism and ophthalmopathy.

The sample in question was peripheral blood mononuclear cells (PBMCs), obtained at new diagnosis, from a patient treated with antithyroid drugs. The origin of the receptors is a woman aged 40 to 49 with Graves disease. Each CDR3 is given without its conserved first and last residue. Some rows have no size entry. The others give once, few or many, or a class for an expanded clone.

v_call: TRBV20-1; j_call: TRBJ2-5; clone_size: many; cdr3_length: 13; cdr3_aa: SATGLAQNQETQY
v_call: TRBV28; j_call: TRBJ2-3; clone_size: many; cdr3_length: 12; cdr3_aa: ASSFDSSTDTQY
v_call: TRBV19; j_call: TRBJ2-1; clone_size: .; cdr3_length: 14; cdr3_aa: ASSMFAGMNNNEQF
v_call: TRBV2; j_call: TRBJ2-1; clone_size: many; cdr3_length: 14; cdr3_aa: ASRDFGTGTRNEQF
v_call: TRBV28; j_call: TRBJ2-7; clone_size: many; cdr3_length: 12; cdr3_aa: ASSSTSGTREQY
v_call: TRBV2; j_call: TRBJ2-6; clone_size: few; cdr3_length: 12; cdr3_aa: ASSDGSGANVLT
v_call: TRBV7-9; j_call: TRBJ2-1; clone_size: many; cdr3_length: 10; cdr3_aa: ASRSGVDEQF
v_call: TRBV28; j_call: TRBJ2-7; clone_size: many; cdr3_length: 13; cdr3_aa: ASSPPGGEAPRQY
v_call: TRBV12-3/TRBV12-4; j_call: TRBJ2-1; clone_size: .; cdr3_length: 14; cdr3_aa: ASSGLAGGSYNEQF
v_call: TRBV6-5; j_call: TRBJ2-7; clone_size: few; cdr3_length: 14; cdr3_aa: ASSYWSGGRLYEQY
v_call: TRBV2; j_call: TRBJ2-7; clone_size: .; cdr3_length: 14; cdr3_aa: ASSEGTSGAAYEQY
v_call: TRBV20-1; j_call: TRBJ2-7; clone_size: few; cdr3_length: 12; cdr3_aa: SARIDSFSYEQY
v_call: TRBV28; j_call: TRBJ2-2; clone_size: many; cdr3_length: 14; cdr3_aa: ASTTLSSPGTGELF
v_call: TRBV20-1; j_call: TRBJ1-2; clone_size: .; cdr3_length: 6; cdr3_aa: SVQGST
v_call: TRBV7-3; j_call: TRBJ1-1; clone_size: many; cdr3_length: 11; cdr3_aa: ASSATGITEAF
v_call: TRBV3-1; j_call: TRBJ1-2; clone_size: many; cdr3_length: 13; cdr3_aa: ASSQVGTANYGYT
v_call: TRBV20-1; j_call: TRBJ1-2; clone_size: few; cdr3_length: 13; cdr3_aa: SAPSDRPSNYGYT
v_call: TRBV28; j_call: TRBJ2-4; clone_size: many; cdr3_length: 13; cdr3_aa: ASSLDRGGGDIQY
v_call: TRBV7-2; j_call: TRBJ2-1; clone_size: many; cdr3_length: 13; cdr3_aa: ASDPEAYSYNEQF
v_call: TRBV4-1; j_call: TRBJ2-1; clone_size: .; cdr3_length: 17; cdr3_aa: ASSQEVGTTAGGANEQF
v_call: TRBV19; j_call: TRBJ2-6; clone_size: .; cdr3_length: 15; cdr3_aa: ASSLRTGPSGANVLT
v_call: TRBV18; j_call: TRBJ1-6; clone_size: .; cdr3_length: 10; cdr3_aa: ASSYGDSPLH
v_call: TRBV30; j_call: TRBJ2-1; clone_size: many; cdr3_length: 11; cdr3_aa: AWRTSWYNEQF
v_call: TRBV11-1; j_call: TRBJ2-1; clone_size: .; cdr3_length: 17; cdr3_aa: ASSPRLVGRFNQDNEQF
v_call: TRBV6-1; j_call: TRBJ2-7; clone_size: many; cdr3_length: 13; cdr3_aa: ASRIAGPGSYEQY
v_call: TRBV6-2/TRBV6-3; j_call: TRBJ2-7; clone_size: few; cdr3_length: 10; cdr3_aa: ATRWLHNEQY
v_call: TRBV18; j_call: TRBJ2-1; clone_size: many; cdr3_length: 14; cdr3_aa: ASTRTSGSVYNEQF
v_call: TRBV2; j_call: TRBJ1-5; clone_size: many; cdr3_length: 14; cdr3_aa: ASSESAGGGNQPQH
v_call: TRBV10-3; j_call: TRBJ1-1; clone_size: .; cdr3_length: 12; cdr3_aa: AISERQGYTEAF
v_call: TRBV9; j_call: TRBJ2-1; clone_size: few; cdr3_length: 10; cdr3_aa: ASSVPSNEQF
v_call: TRBV7-2; j_call: TRBJ2-1; clone_size: many; cdr3_length: 14; cdr3_aa: ASTDRPGTLTNEQF
v_call: TRBV6-1; j_call: TRBJ1-1; clone_size: .; cdr3_length: 12; cdr3_aa: ASSERVPNTEAF
v_call: TRBV28; j_call: TRBJ1-6; clone_size: many; cdr3_length: 12; cdr3_aa: ASSLSPRGSPLH
v_call: TRBV6-1; j_call: TRBJ2-3; clone_size: .; cdr3_length: 13; cdr3_aa: ASRFSSGRRDTQY
v_call: TRBV5-6; j_call: TRBJ1-2; clone_size: .; cdr3_length: 13; cdr3_aa: ASSFGQSVNYGYT